These T cell receptor beta chains were read from a single sample in a study. TCRdb ran MiXCR on the 5' RACE reads and lists one entry per CDR3 protein. The sample records 50,000 to 60,000 distinct CDR3 sequences, less than 25% being singletons. The sequencing sample was made of tumor-infiltrating Tregs sorted from the breast tumor. These receptors originate from a female donor with breast cancer. The CDR3 runs from the conserved cysteine through the conserved F or W. A D gene is named only where the DNA matches it firmly. A row's size may be missing; if present it is once, few, many or a size class.

J gene	V gene	clone size	D gene	CDR3 protein	CDR3 DNA
TRBJ2-1	TRBV5-1	NA	TRBD1	CASTPGQGYNEQFF	TGCGCCAGCACCCCGGGACAGGGATACAATGAGCAGTTCTTC
TRBJ2-3	TRBV7-9	few	NA	CASSIQGYTDTQYF	TGTGCCAGCAGCATACAGGGCTACACAGATACGCAGTATTTT
TRBJ2-5	TRBV5-4	NA	NA	CASSPIEGSETQYF	TGTGCCAGCAGCCCCATAGAGGGATCGGAGACCCAGTACTTC
TRBJ1-1	TRBV20-1	NA	NA	CSAPRGNTEAFF	TGCAGTGCCCCGAGGGGGAACACTGAAGCTTTCTTT
TRBJ1-2	TRBV7-2	NA	TRBD1	CASSRDREYGYAF	TGTGCCAGCAGCAGGGACAGGGAGTATGGCTACGCCTTC
TRBJ2-2	TRBV3-1	few	NA	CASSRFSNTGELFF	TGTGCCAGCAGCCGTTTTTCGAACACCGGGGAGCTGTTTTTT
TRBJ2-7	TRBV6-5	many	NA	CASRVRYEQYF	TGTGCCAGCAGAGTCCGCTACGAGCAGTACTTC
TRBJ1-1	TRBV5-1	few	TRBD1	CASSLGAGRGLSGTEAFF	TGCGCCAGCAGCTTGGGAGCAGGGAGGGGGCTATCGGGTACTGAAGCTTTCTTT
TRBJ1-2	TRBV12-3/TRBV12-4	NA	TRBD1	CASSFTGDGYTF	TGTGCCAGCAGTTTTACAGGGGATGGCTACACCTTC
TRBJ2-5	TRBV4-1	few	TRBD2	CASSQAVTSGMGGETQYF	TGCGCCAGCAGCCAAGCTGTGACTAGCGGGATGGGTGGGGAGACCCAGTACTTC
TRBJ2-1	TRBV4-3	medium-sized	NA	CASSQERANEQFF	TGCGCCAGCAGCCAAGAGCGAGCCAATGAGCAGTTCTTC
TRBJ2-7	TRBV5-1	many	NA	CASRPGAGFYEQYF	TGCGCCAGCAGACCCGGGGCAGGGTTCTACGAGCAGTACTTC
TRBJ1-1	TRBV7-3	many	NA	CASSLVGGNTEAFF	TGTGCCAGCAGCTTAGTAGGGGGAAACACTGAAGCTTTCTTT
TRBJ2-5	TRBV24-1	NA	NA	CATSGTTRGETQYF	TGTGCCACCAGTGGCACCACTCGGGGAGAGACCCAGTACTTC
TRBJ1-2	TRBV12-3/TRBV12-4	many	NA	CASSPGWGAGYGYTF	TGTGCCAGCAGTCCCGGATGGGGGGCGGGCTATGGCTACACCTTC
TRBJ1-6	TRBV2	once	NA	CASKTDRIYNSPLHF	TGTGCCAGCAAGACCGACAGGATCTATAATTCACCCCTCCACTTT
TRBJ2-5	TRBV5-1	many	TRBD1	CASYPLGQAQETQYF	TGCGCCAGCTACCCACTAGGACAGGCTCAAGAGACCCAGTACTTC
TRBJ1-1	TRBV7-2	NA	TRBD1	CASSLMRGLEAFF	TGTGCCAGCAGCTTAATGAGGGGGCTTGAAGCTTTCTTT
TRBJ1-1	TRBV19	few	NA	CASRKVLNTEAFF	TGTGCCAGTAGGAAGGTTTTGAACACTGAAGCTTTCTTT
TRBJ1-1	TRBV5-1	NA	TRBD1	CASSLAGQGAEAFF	TGCGCCAGCAGCTTGGCGGGACAGGGGGCTGAAGCTTTCTTT
TRBJ2-3	TRBV9	NA	NA	CASSPRLPAGSGTDTQYF	TGTGCCAGCAGCCCCCGTCTCCCAGCGGGTAGCGGCACAGATACGCAGTATTTT
TRBJ2-7	TRBV2	NA	NA	CASSASPGTYEQYF	TGTGCCAGCAGTGCTTCCCCAGGGACCTACGAGCAGTACTTC
TRBJ2-1	TRBV5-1	many	TRBD1	CASSSRGDRDYNEQFF	TGCGCCAGCAGCTCACGTGGGGACAGGGACTACAATGAGCAGTTCTTC
TRBJ1-2	TRBV15	few	NA	CATSRALTSPNGYTF	TGTGCCACCAGCAGAGCTCTGACATCCCCTAATGGCTACACCTTC
TRBJ2-1	TRBV12-3/TRBV12-4	NA	NA	CASSPPGLYNEQFF	TGTGCCAGCAGTCCCCCCGGACTCTACAATGAGCAGTTCTTC
TRBJ1-5	TRBV12-3/TRBV12-4	NA	NA	CASSLQRAQHF	TGTGCCAGCAGTCTCCAACGGGCCCAGCATTTT
TRBJ2-5	TRBV4-1	few	NA	CASSQALAETQYF	TGCGCCAGCAGCCAAGCGCTAGCGGAGACCCAGTACTTC
TRBJ1-1	TRBV5-1	NA	NA	CASSFNKNTEAFF	TGCGCCAGCAGCTTCAACAAGAACACTGAAGCTTTCTTT
TRBJ2-1	TRBV27	few	TRBD1	CASSLGQGFGDEQFF	TGTGCCAGCAGTTTAGGACAGGGGTTCGGTGATGAGCAGTTCTTC
TRBJ2-1	TRBV12-3/TRBV12-4	NA	TRBD2	CASSLSRGANEQFF	TGTGCCAGCAGTTTATCGCGGGGGGCCAATGAGCAGTTCTTC
TRBJ1-1	TRBV20-1	few	NA	CSARRRRMNTEAFF	TGCAGTGCTAGACGCCGAAGGATGAACACTGAAGCTTTCTTT
TRBJ2-1	TRBV4-3	many	NA	CASSQEEGRQTPQFF	TGCGCCAGCAGCCAAGAGGAGGGTAGGCAAACCCCCCAGTTCTTC
TRBJ2-3	TRBV24-1	NA	NA	CATSTHSSPDTQYF	TGTGCCACGTCGACCCATAGTTCACCAGATACGCAGTATTTT
TRBJ2-2	TRBV5-1	NA	NA	CASSSGQINTRELFF	TGCGCCAGCAGCTCAGGACAGATCAACACCAGGGAGCTGTTTTTT
TRBJ1-1	TRBV12-3/TRBV12-4	NA	TRBD1	CASSTTGDTEAFF	TGTGCCAGCAGCACAACAGGGGACACTGAAGCTTTCTTT
TRBJ2-1	TRBV5-4	many	TRBD2	CASSLRLAENNEQFF	TGTGCCAGCAGCTTGCGACTAGCGGAGAACAATGAGCAGTTCTTC
TRBJ2-1	TRBV6-1	many	NA	CASSEAGPGDGEQFF	TGTGCCAGCAGTGAAGCCGGCCCCGGAGATGGTGAGCAGTTCTTC
TRBJ2-1	TRBV7-9	NA	NA	CASSLTVGNVNEQFF	TGTGCCAGCAGCTTAACCGTGGGGAACGTAAATGAGCAGTTCTTC
TRBJ2-7	TRBV5-1	NA	NA	CASSLVAQPYEQYF	TGCGCCAGCAGCTTGGTAGCGCAGCCTTACGAGCAGTACTTC
TRBJ2-2	TRBV28	few	TRBD1	CASSLGARGRTGELFF	TGTGCCAGCAGTTTAGGCGCCAGGGGGCGGACCGGGGAGCTGTTTTTT
TRBJ1-5	TRBV29-1	many	NA	CSVGLSGDQPQHF	TGCAGCGTCGGCCTAAGTGGGGATCAGCCCCAGCATTTT
TRBJ2-1	TRBV9	many	TRBD2	CASSVVASGRVNEQFF	TGTGCCAGCAGCGTAGTGGCTAGCGGGAGGGTCAATGAGCAGTTCTTC
TRBJ1-1	TRBV4-2	few	NA	CASSSGSVSTEAFF	TGTGCCAGCAGCTCCGGGTCGGTGAGCACTGAAGCTTTCTTT
TRBJ1-1	TRBV5-1	many	NA	CASAHEGRGTEAFF	TGCGCCAGCGCTCACGAAGGGCGGGGGACTGAAGCTTTCTTT
TRBJ2-7	TRBV7-2	few	NA	CASSPDKHEQHF	TGTGCCAGCAGCCCTGACAAACACGAGCAGCACTTC
TRBJ2-1	TRBV20-1	NA	TRBD2	CSPLKGTSGANEQFF	TGCAGTCCCCTAAAGGGGACTAGCGGGGCAAATGAGCAGTTCTTC
TRBJ2-4	TRBV5-1	NA	NA	CASSLGPQGRDIQYF	TGCGCCAGCAGCTTGGGACCTCAAGGGAGAGACATTCAGTACTTC
TRBJ1-6	TRBV20-1	few	TRBD1	CSATQQGGRSPLHF	TGCAGTGCTACCCAACAGGGGGGACGGTCACCCCTCCACTTT
TRBJ2-1	TRBV12-3/TRBV12-4	NA	NA	CASSRLHNEQFF	TGTGCCAGCAGTAGACTGCACAATGAGCAGTTCTTC
TRBJ2-7	TRBV5-1	few	NA	CASSPDSQRVYGQYF	TGCGCCAGCAGTCCCGACTCCCAGAGGGTTTACGGGCAGTACTTC
TRBJ1-2	TRBV5-1	NA	NA	CAGEWYAGYGYTF	TGCGCCGGAGAGTGGTACGCCGGCTATGGCTACACCTTC
TRBJ2-1	TRBV5-6	NA	NA	CASSLDGGTYNEQFF	TGTGCCAGCAGCTTGGACGGGGGAACCTACAATGAGCAGTTCTTC
TRBJ2-3	TRBV7-9	many	NA	CASSLAGPGTDTQYF	TGTGCCAGCAGCTTAGCAGGGCCCGGCACAGATACGCAGTATTTT
TRBJ2-2	TRBV10-3	many	NA	CAISEGIGAGELFF	TGTGCCATCAGTGAAGGGATAGGGGCCGGGGAGCTGTTTTTT
TRBJ2-1	TRBV28	many	NA	CASGHRNEQFF	TGTGCCAGTGGCCACAGGAATGAGCAGTTCTTC
TRBJ1-4	TRBV20-1	many	TRBD1	CSAPDRGWNEKLFF	TGCAGTGCGCCGGACAGGGGATGGAATGAAAAACTGTTTTTT
TRBJ2-1	TRBV10-2	many	TRBD2	CASSEYFPGLADNEQFF	TGCGCCAGCAGTGAGTACTTTCCGGGACTAGCGGACAATGAGCAGTTCTTC
TRBJ1-5	TRBV20-1	NA	NA	CSATNAQGGQPQHF	TGCAGTGCTACTAACGCTCAAGGTGGTCAGCCCCAGCATTTT